This T cell receptor (beta chain) came from a study of blood T cells in healthy people across ages. The CDR3 runs 17 residues. V gave up 0 bases and J gave up 5 bases, with 17 bases separating them. The V gene's germline CDR1 is SGHTA and CDR2 FQGTGA. Alongside a J-beta primer mix, a sample-barcoded 5' primer served in a second PCR lasting about 7 to 11 cycles. The study obtained at least 2.5 million CDR3-containing paired-end reads from every sample. One entry per CDR3 protein results from TCRdb running MiXCR on the 5' RACE reads. Of around 1,700,000 distinct CDR3 sequences listed, under 30% were seen once; the top ten hold 6.5% to 8.5%. It was 8 to 10 milliliters of peripheral blood that were drawn from each donor. Broader study findings: Researchers report that TCR beta diversity correlated strongly with naive T cell percentage.

This clonotype was observed at least ten times. What it recognizes is unknown. V gene TRBV7-3 combines with J gene TRBJ2-1; D gene uncertain. This receptor was identified in a woman between 25 and 40 years old in good health. What was sequenced was blood. For the CDR3, the DNA is TGTGCCAGCAGCTTAACTACGGGCTATCGGCCTAACAATGAGCAGTTCTTC. This codes for CASSLTTGYRPNNEQFF.